This is a list of T cell receptor beta chains from one sample in a study of cytomegalovirus exposure and HLA in healthy donors. The table came from immunoSEQ multiplex PCR; TCRdb's copy has only in-frame clones and leaves some out. This table holds roughly 330,000 clones, around 90% found once. Sequenced sample: PBMCs. These receptors originate from a woman in her 30s in good health and CMV-seropositive. The CDR3 runs from the conserved cysteine through the conserved F or W. Fields, in order: J gene, V gene, CDR3 protein.

>TRBJ2-1|TRBV6-5
CASSFSSGAYNEQFF
>TRBJ1-1|TRBV28
CASSLSGLNTEAFF
>TRBJ1-1|TRBV9
CASSVDPQGGNTEAFF
>TRBJ2-7|TRBV4-3
CASSQDMRGYEQYF
>TRBJ2-7|TRBV6-6
CASRGNSYEQYF
>TRBJ2-7|TRBV11-2
CASSLGGGVEQYF
>TRBJ2-7|TRBV7-3
CASSSSGGDEQYF
>TRBJ1-5|TRBV28
CASSYSNQPQHF
>TRBJ1-3|TRBV9
CASSTYGSRTIYF
>TRBJ2-1|TRBV19
CASRSVGEQFF
>TRBJ2-3|TRBV5-4
CASSSPGAGVADTQYF
>TRBJ2-5|TRBV7-8
CASSFGGETQYF
>TRBJ2-5|TRBV6-1
CASSVSGTGVETQYF
>TRBJ2-3|TRBV9
CASSEGAGGPTDTQYF
>TRBJ2-7|TRBV2
CASTETNSYEQYF
>TRBJ1-1|TRBV9
CASSERDRGDTEAFF
>TRBJ1-1|TRBV7-9
CASSLVSTEAFF
>TRBJ2-6|TRBV28
CASSGGASGANVLTF
>TRBJ2-2|TRBV7-9
CASSSPGQRPNTGELFF
>TRBJ2-6|TRBV30
CAWSLGTGANVLTF
>TRBJ2-1|TRBV9
CASSVSSSGGNEQFF
>TRBJ2-7|TRBV13
CASSGSSYEQYF
>TRBJ1-1|TRBV15
CATSMTEDTEAFF
>TRBJ2-2|TRBV29-1
CSVGRRGTANTGELFF
>TRBJ2-7|TRBV4-3
CASSQDSDSLSYEQYF
>TRBJ2-7|TRBV6-5
CAVQGLSEQYF
>TRBJ2-5|TRBV7-2
CASSLLASGAETQYF
>TRBJ2-7|TRBV30
CAWSLSVTSAEQYF
>TRBJ2-7|TRBV18
CATKTGGAPSYEQYF
>TRBJ2-1|TRBV2
CASTRLGADEQFF
>TRBJ1-6|TRBV19
CASSIVGPGSMANSPLHF
>TRBJ2-7|TRBV4-2
CASSQEGDRGNYEQYF
>TRBJ2-7|TRBV2
CASSNQGSLSYEQYF
>TRBJ2-2|TRBV11-2
CASETGTHTGELFF
>TRBJ2-7|TRBV15
CATSPRGPSYEQYF
>TRBJ2-2|TRBV7-2
CASSLGTIPGLFF
>TRBJ2-7|TRBV27
CASSFAGNYEQYF
>TRBJ2-5|TRBV2
CASSVASRGYQETQYF
>TRBJ1-5|TRBV7-2
CASSLVGLVSQPQHF
>TRBJ2-1|TRBV5-4
CASSTADYNEQFF
>TRBJ2-3|TRBV7-3
CASSLILSNTDTQYF
>TRBJ2-2|TRBV9
CASSVDADGTTGELFF
>TRBJ1-1|TRBV6-5
CASSFLDGGTEAFF
>TRBJ2-5|TRBV19
CASSSSGSETQYF
>TRBJ2-7|TRBV27
CASRPSQGFGDEYF